The 8 T cell receptor beta chains below come from one sample, sequenced in a study of identifying expanded T cells in peripheral blood. Method: immunoSEQ multiplex PCR; TCRdb's copy keeps in-frame clones and lacks some. The sample holds approximately 97,000 clones, around 88% seen once. The sequencing input was blood. The source of these receptors is a person aged 18 to 75 in good health.

This clone turned up a few times. The chain has TRBV18 and TRBJ1-5; D is undetermined. Trimming left V 0 bases short and J 0 bases short, with 12 bases between. The CDR3 runs 17 residues. Germline CDR1 reads KGHSH; CDR2 reads LQKENI. As DNA, the CDR3 is TGTGCCAGCTCACCACCGTCCAACAGTTATAGCAATCAGCCCCAGCATTTT. Protein: CASSPPSNSYSNQPQHF.

Only one count was recorded for this clone. V usage is TRBV4-2 and J usage is TRBJ2-7, with 8 bases that match TRBD2. CDR3 size: 15 residues. The trim removed 0 bases at V and 6 bases at J, leaving 7 bases unmatched. Germline V gene data show CDR1 as LGHNA and CDR2 as YNFKEQ. The CDR3 coding sequence is TGTGCCAGCAGCCAAGAGAGGAGCGGGAGTATCGAGCAGTACTTC. It specifies CASSQERSGSIEQYF.

J is TRBJ2-3 and V is TRBV14; D ambiguous. V shed 5 bases and J shed 1 base, with 7 bases lying between them. The CDR3 extends over 13 amino acids. Germline assignment: CDR1 SGHDN and CDR2 FVKESK. The CDR3 loop is CASSRFGTDTQYF. The CDR3 coding sequence is TGTGCCAGCAGCAGGTTTGGCACAGATACGCAGTATTTT.

The rearrangement links TRBV30 to TRBJ1-2; D call uncertain. The CDR3 has 14 amino acids. With 1 base removed from V and 0 bases from J, the gap between germline ends came to 9 bases. The germline V gene encodes CDR1 GTSNPN and CDR2 SVGIG (reference sequence). The CDR3 DNA sequence: TGTGCCTGGAGTGATGGGCGATCTAACTATGGCTACACCTTC. This gives the protein CAWSDGRSNYGYTF.

By sample share, this clone is medium-sized. The chain recombines TRBV11-2 with TRBJ1-3; tentatively, D is TRBD1 (6 bases). Trimming removed 4 bases from V and 0 bases from J, with 10 bases in between. CDR3 length: 15 residues. The germline gives CDR1 SGHAT, CDR2 FQNNGV. In DNA, the CDR3 is TGTGCCAGCAGCTCGTACAGGGCCTCTGGAAACACCATATATTTT. Amino acid sequence: CASSSYRASGNTIYF. Complete variable domain (other parts from reference TRBV11-2 and TRBJ1-3): EAGVAQSPRYKIIEKRQSVAFWCNPISGHATLYWYQQILGQGPKLLIQFQNNGVVDDSQLPKDRFSAERLKGVDSTLKIQPAKLEDSAVYLCASSSYRASGNTIYFGEGSWLTVV.

The chain joins TRBV5-4 to TRBJ2-1; D is undetermined. The CDR3 totals 13 residues. Trimming pared 0 bases from V and 8 bases from J, leaving 9 bases between. The germline gives CDR1 SGHNT, CDR2 YYREEE (reference sequence). The CDR3 coding sequence is TGTGCCAGCAGCTTGGTTCCCGACGATGAGCAGTTCTTC. Protein sequence: CASSLVPDDEQFF.

This chain uses TRBV6-1 with TRBJ2-6, with D possibly matching TRBD2 (7 bases). Between the trimmed V and J ends, which lost 4 bases and 0 bases, there was a span of 13 bases. The CDR3 contains 17 residues. Germline V gene sequence: CDR1 MNHNS, CDR2 SASEGT. The CDR3 is CASSGGGPFSGANVLTF. In DNA, the CDR3 is TGTGCCAGCAGTGGGGGGGGCCCTTTCTCTGGGGCCAACGTCCTGACTTTC.

This clone appeared a single time. This chain joins TRBV29-1 and TRBJ2-5; D remains ambiguous. The CDR3 consists of 11 residues. Germline V gene lookup returns CDR1 SQVTM and CDR2 ANQGSEA. The CDR3 sequence: CVVRYQETQYF. CDR3 sequence (DNA): TGCGTAGTTAGGTACCAAGAGACCCAGTACTTC.